This TCR beta chain was captured in a study of cytomegalovirus exposure and HLA in healthy donors. Study-level information: Later analysis reported that the roughly 110 validation repertoires shared the platform of the roughly 630 first-cohort repertoires.

Here immunoSEQ multiplex PCR was the method, and the copy in TCRdb shows in-frame clones only, minus some. The sample has about 55,000 clones, 90% seen once; the top ten hold roughly 3%. Remarks on this clone: Its antigen is not identified.

Study conclusions and caveats: In the 130 or so validation repertoires, a later analysis found that first-cohort TCR clusters tended to co-occur.

The CDR3 loop spans 14 amino acids. Germline values: CDR1 SGHRS, CDR2 YFSETQ. Trimming removed 0 bases from V and 4 bases from J; junction bases left unmatched: 2. The sample was PBMCs. The chain couples TRBV5-1 to TRBJ2-5; TRBD1 aligns across 8 bases. The receptor comes from a man between 18 and 35 years old in good health and CMV-seronegative. The CDR3 sequence is CASSLGTGRETQYF. CDR3 nucleotide sequence: TGCGCCAGCAGCTTGGGGACAGGGCGAGAGACCCAGTACTTC. The full variable domain, completed using reference TRBV5-1 and TRBJ2-5, is KAGVTQTPRYLIKTRGQQVTLSCSPISGHRSVSWYQQTPGQGLQFLFEYFSETQRNKGNFPGRFSGRQFSNSRSEMNVSTLELGDSALYLCASSLGTGRETQYFGPGTRLLVL.